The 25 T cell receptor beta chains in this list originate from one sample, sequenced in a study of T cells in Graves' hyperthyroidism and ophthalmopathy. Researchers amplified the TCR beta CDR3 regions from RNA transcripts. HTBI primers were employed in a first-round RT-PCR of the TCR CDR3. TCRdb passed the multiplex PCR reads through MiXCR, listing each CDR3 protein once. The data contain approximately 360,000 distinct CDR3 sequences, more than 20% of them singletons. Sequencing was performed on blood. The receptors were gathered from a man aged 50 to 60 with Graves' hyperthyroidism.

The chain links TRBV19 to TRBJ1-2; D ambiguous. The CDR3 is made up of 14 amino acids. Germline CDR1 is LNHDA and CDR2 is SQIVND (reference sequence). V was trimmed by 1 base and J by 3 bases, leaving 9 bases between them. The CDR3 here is CASSIVPGDYGYTF. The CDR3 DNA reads TGTGCCAGTAGTATAGTTCCCGGGGACTATGGCTACACCTTC.

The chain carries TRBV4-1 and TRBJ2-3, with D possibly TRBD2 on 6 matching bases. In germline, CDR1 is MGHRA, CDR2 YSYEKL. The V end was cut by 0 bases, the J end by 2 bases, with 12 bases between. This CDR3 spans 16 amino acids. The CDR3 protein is CASSQDGGTPTDTQYF. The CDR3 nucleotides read TGCGCCAGCAGCCAAGATGGCGGGACCCCCACAGATACGCAGTATTTT.

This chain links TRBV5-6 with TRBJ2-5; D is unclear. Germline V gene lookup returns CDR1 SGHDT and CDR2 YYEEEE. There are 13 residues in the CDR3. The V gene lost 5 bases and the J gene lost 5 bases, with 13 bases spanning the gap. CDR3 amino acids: CASRDGRAETQYF. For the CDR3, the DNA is TGTGCCAGCAGGGATGGACGGGCCGAGACCCAGTACTTC.

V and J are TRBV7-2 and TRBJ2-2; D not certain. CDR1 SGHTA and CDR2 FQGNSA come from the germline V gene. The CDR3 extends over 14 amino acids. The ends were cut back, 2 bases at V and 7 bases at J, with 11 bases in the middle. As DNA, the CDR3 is TGTGCCAGCAGCTTACAAGGCCGAAGCGGGGAGCTGTTTTTT. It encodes CASSLQGRSGELFF.

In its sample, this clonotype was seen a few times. This CDR3 reads CASSPTSGQGFYEQYF. In nucleotides, the CDR3 is TGTGCCAGCTCACCAACTTCGGGACAGGGATTTTACGAGCAGTACTTC. This chain connects TRBV18 to TRBJ2-7, with TRBD1 matching 9 bases. CDR1 KGHSH and CDR2 LQKENI come from the germline V gene. With 2 bases clipped from V and 4 bases from J, the junction kept 9 bases outside the gene matches. The CDR3 contains 16 residues.

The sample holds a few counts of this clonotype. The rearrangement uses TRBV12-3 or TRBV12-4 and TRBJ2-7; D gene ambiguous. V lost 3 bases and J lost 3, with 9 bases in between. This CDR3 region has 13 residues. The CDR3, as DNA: TGTGCCAGCAGTTTTATCTCCCACTACGAGCAGTACTTC. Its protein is CASSFISHYEQYF.

This CDR3 reads CASSLDDYTQETQYF. DNA of the CDR3: TGCGCCAGCAGCTTGGACGACTACACCCAAGAGACCCAGTACTTC. V usage is TRBV5-1 and J usage is TRBJ2-5; TRBD2 is a possible D gene (5 bases). V gave up 0 bases and J gave up 1 base, with 10 bases separating them. The V gene's germline CDR1 is SGHRS and CDR2 YFSETQ. The CDR3 sequence is 15 residues long.

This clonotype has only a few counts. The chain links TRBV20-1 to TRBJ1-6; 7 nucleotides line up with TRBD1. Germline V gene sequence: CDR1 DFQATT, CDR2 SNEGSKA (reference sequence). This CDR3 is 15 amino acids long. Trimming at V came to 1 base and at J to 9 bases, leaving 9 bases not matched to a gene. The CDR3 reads CSARGTGAITSPLHF. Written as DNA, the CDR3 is TGCAGTGCTAGAGGAACAGGGGCAATTACTTCACCCCTCCACTTT.

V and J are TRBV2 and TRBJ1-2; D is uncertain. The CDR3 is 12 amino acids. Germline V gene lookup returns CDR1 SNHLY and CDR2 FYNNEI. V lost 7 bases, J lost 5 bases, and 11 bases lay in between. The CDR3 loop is CASTRTIYGYTF. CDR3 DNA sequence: TGTGCCAGCACGAGGACCATATATGGCTACACCTTC.

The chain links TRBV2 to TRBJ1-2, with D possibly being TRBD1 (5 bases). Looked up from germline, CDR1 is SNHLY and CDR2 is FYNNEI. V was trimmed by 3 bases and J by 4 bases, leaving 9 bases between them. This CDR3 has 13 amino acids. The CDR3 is CASSETAPYGYTF. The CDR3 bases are TGTGCCAGCAGTGAGACAGCCCCCTATGGCTACACCTTC.

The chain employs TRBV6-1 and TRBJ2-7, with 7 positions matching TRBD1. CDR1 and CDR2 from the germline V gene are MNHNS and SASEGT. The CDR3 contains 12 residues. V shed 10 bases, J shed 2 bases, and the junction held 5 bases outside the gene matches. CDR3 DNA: TGTGCCATCGGACAGGAGACCTACGAGCAGTACTTC. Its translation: CAIGQETYEQYF.

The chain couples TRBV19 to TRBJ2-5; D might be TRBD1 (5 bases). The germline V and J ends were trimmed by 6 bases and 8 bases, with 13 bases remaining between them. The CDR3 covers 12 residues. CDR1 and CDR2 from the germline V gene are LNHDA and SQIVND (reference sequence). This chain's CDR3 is CASSQYQGTQYF. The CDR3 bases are TGTGCCAGTAGCCAGTACCAGGGTACCCAGTACTTC.

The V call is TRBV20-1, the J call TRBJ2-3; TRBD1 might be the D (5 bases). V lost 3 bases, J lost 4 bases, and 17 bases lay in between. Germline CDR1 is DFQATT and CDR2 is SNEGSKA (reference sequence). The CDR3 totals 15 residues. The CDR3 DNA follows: TGCAGTGCTAGTTTGGCCAGGGCGTTTGCAGATACGCAGTATTTT. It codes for CSASLARAFADTQYF.

The CDR3 reads CASSEAGRGDEQFF. CDR3 nucleotide sequence: TGTGCCAGCAGTGAAGCAGGGAGGGGCGATGAGCAGTTCTTC. V is TRBV6-1 and J is TRBJ2-1; 7 positions match TRBD2. The ends lost 0 bases at V and 8 bases at J; junction bases unmatched: 4. The germline V gene has CDR1 MNHNS and CDR2 SASEGT. The CDR3 covers 14 residues.

The CDR3 DNA is TGTGCCAGCAGCGCGGGGGACAGGTTGAACACTGAAGCTTTCTTT. It yields the protein CASSAGDRLNTEAFF. The chain is built from TRBV9 and TRBJ1-1, with 8 bases lining up with TRBD1. Unmatched junction bases numbered 4, after V lost 3 bases and J lost 0 bases. The V gene's germline CDR1 is SGDLS and CDR2 YYNGEE. There are 15 residues in the CDR3. The complete variable domain, with remaining parts taken from reference TRBV9 and TRBJ1-1, reads DSGVTQTPKHLITATGQRVTLRCSPRSGDLSVYWYQQSLDQGLQFLIQYYNGEERAKGNILERFSAQQFPDLHSELNLSSLELGDSALYFCASSAGDRLNTEAFFGQGTRLTVV.

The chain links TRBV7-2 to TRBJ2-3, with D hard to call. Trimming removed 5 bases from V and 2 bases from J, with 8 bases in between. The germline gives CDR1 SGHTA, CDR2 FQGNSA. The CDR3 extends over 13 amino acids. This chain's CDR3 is CASSPTDTDTQYF. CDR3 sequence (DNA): TGTGCCAGCAGCCCGACTGACACAGATACGCAGTATTTT. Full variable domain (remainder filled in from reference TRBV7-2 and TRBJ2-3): GAGVSQSPSNKVTEKGKDVELRCDPISGHTALYWYRQSLGQGLEFLIYFQGNSAPDKSGLPSDRFSAERTGGSVSTLTIQRTQQEDSAVYLCASSPTDTDTQYFGPGTRLTVL.

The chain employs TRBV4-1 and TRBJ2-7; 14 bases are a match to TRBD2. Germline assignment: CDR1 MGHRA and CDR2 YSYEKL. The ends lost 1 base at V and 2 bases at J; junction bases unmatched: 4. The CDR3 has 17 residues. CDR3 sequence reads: CASSQVGGLAGAYEQYF. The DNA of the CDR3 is TGCGCCAGCAGCCAAGTGGGGGGACTAGCGGGGGCCTACGAGCAGTACTTC.

CDR3 DNA: TGTGCCAGTAGTAGCGGGCCGAACAATGAGCAGTTCTTC. Amino acid sequence: CASSSGPNNEQFF. This rearrangement joins TRBV19 to TRBJ2-1; D may be TRBD2 (5 bases). V lost 4 bases and J lost 5, with 9 bases in between. The CDR3 consists of 13 residues. Germline V gives CDR1 LNHDA, CDR2 SQIVND (reference sequence).

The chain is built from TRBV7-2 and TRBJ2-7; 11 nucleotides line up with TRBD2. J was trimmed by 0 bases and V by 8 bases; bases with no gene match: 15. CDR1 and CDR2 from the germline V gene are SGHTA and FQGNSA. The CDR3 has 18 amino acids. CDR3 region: CASSPLPKTSGSSYEQYF. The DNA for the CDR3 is TGTGCCAGCTCACCACTACCAAAAACTAGCGGGAGCTCCTACGAGCAGTACTTC.

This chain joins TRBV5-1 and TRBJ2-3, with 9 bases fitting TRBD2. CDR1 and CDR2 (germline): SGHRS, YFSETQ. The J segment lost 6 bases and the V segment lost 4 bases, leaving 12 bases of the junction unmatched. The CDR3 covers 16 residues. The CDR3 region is CASSPAPAGGGDTQYF. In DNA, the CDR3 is TGCGCCAGCAGCCCCGCCCCAGCGGGAGGCGGCGATACGCAGTATTTT.

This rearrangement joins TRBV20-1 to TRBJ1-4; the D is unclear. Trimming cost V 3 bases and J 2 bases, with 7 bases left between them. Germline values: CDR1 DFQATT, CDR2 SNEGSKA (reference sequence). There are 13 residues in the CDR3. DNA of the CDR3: TGCAGTGCTAGTCTAGGGACTAATGAAAAACTGTTTTTT. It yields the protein CSASLGTNEKLFF.

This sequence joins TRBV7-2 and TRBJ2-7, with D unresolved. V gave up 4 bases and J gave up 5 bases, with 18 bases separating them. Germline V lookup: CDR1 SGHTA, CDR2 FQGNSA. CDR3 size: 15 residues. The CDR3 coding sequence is TGTGCCAGCAGCTCCGAGCCGCGGTGGACCCACGAGCAGTACTTC. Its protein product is CASSSEPRWTHEQYF.

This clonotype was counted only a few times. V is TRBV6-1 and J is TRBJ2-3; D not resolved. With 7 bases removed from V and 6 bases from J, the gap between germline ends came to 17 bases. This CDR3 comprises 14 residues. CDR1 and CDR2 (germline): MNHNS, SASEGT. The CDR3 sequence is CASNPRQLEDTQYF. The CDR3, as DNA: TGTGCCAGCAACCCCAGGCAGTTGGAGGATACGCAGTATTTT.

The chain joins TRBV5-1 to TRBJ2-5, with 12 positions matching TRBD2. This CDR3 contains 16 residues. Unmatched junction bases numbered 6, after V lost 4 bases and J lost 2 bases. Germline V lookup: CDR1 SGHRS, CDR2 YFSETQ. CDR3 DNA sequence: TGCGCCAGCAGCCTTGGGACTAGCGGGCTTCAAGAGACCCAGTACTTC. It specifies CASSLGTSGLQETQYF. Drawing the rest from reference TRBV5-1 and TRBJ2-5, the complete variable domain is KAGVTQTPRYLIKTRGQQVTLSCSPISGHRSVSWYQQTPGQGLQFLFEYFSETQRNKGNFPGRFSGRQFSNSRSEMNVSTLELGDSALYLCASSLGTSGLQETQYFGPGTRLLVL.

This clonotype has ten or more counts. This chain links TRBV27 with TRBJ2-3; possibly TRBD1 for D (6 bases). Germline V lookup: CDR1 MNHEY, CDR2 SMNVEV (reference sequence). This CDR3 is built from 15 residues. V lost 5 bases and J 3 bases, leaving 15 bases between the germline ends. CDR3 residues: CASSKATGFTDTQYF. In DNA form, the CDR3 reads TGTGCCAGCAGTAAAGCAACAGGGTTTACAGATACGCAGTATTTT.